The clone carrying this T cell receptor (beta chain) was detected many times. TCRdb independently ran MiXCR on the RACE reads; one entry per CDR3 protein. The data hold around 45,000 distinct CDR3 sequences, with approximately 4.8% observed a single time. This entry belongs to a study of human T cells and chemical hapten exposure. The time point: healthy volunteer bleed at 2 weeks. Unseparated into fractions, whole blood served as the source from which total RNA was extracted. CDR1 is DFQATT, CDR2 SNEGSKA, per germline (reference sequence). CDR3 length equals 13 residues. Between the trimmed V and J ends, which lost 5 bases and 4 bases, there was a span of 12 bases.

What was sequenced was whole blood. The gene calls are TRBV20-1 and TRBJ2-1; no reliable D call. The TCR sequence derives from a human donor in good health. Some clones in this sample may be carry-over from other donors' samples. The CDR3 coding sequence is TGCAGTGCTCCCCATAGATCGTACAATGAGCAGTTCTTC. This encodes CSAPHRSYNEQFF.